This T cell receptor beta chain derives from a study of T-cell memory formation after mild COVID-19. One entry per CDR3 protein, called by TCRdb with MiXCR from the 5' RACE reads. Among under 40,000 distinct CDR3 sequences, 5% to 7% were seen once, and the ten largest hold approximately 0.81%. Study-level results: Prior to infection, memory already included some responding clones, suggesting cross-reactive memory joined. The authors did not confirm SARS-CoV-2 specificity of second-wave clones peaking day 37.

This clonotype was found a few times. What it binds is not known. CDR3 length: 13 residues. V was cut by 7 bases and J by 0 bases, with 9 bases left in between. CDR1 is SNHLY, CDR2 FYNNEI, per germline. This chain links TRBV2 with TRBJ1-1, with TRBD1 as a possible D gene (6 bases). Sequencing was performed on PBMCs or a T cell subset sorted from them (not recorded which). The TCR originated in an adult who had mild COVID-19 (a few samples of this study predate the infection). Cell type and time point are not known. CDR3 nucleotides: TGTGCCAGCATTGGACAGTTGAACACTGAAGCTTTCTTT. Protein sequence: CASIGQLNTEAFF.